This entry lists 14 T cell receptor beta chains sequenced from one sample in a study of T cell responses to AZD1222 COVID-19 vaccine. Clones were sequenced by immunoSEQ multiplex PCR, and TCRdb holds only the in-frame ones, with some missing. This table has some 140,000 clones, roughly nine tenths appearing once. The sample here was peripheral blood, taken on day 0 of AZD1222 vaccination. The receptors shown here come from an adult in good health.

The chain has TRBV4-3 and TRBJ1-2; TRBD1 matches at 7 bases. The CDR3 totals 17 residues. The junction had 8 bases not matched to a gene; V was cut back by 0 bases and J by 1 base. Germline V gene sequence: CDR1 LGHNA, CDR2 YSLEER. CDR3 in DNA: TGCGCCAGCAGCCAAGATATAACCCACAGGGGTAACTATGGCTACACCTTC. It is translated as CASSQDITHRGNYGYTF.

The chain joins TRBV6-2 or TRBV6-3 to TRBJ2-1; D unresolved. The CDR3 consists of 11 residues. Germline V gene sequence: CDR1 MNHEY, CDR2 SVGEGT. Trimming stripped 6 bases from V and 2 bases from J, with 2 bases between. The DNA for the CDR3 is TGTGCCAGCAGCACCTACAATGAGCAGTTCTTC. This translates into CASSTYNEQFF.

The rearrangement joins TRBV7-2 to TRBJ1-6; D remains unclear. V lost 2 bases and J lost 10, with 18 bases in between. The CDR3 covers 16 residues. The germline CDR1 and CDR2 sequences are SGHTA and FQGNSA. CDR3 nucleotide sequence: TGTGCCAGCAGCTTACCCCAAGGCAGGTTAGAGTCACCCCTCCACTTT. Translating it yields CASSLPQGRLESPLHF.

V and J are TRBV19 and TRBJ1-1; D not resolved. Germline loops: CDR1 LNHDA, CDR2 SQIVND (reference sequence). V was pared by 6 bases and J by 1 base, with 9 bases between. The CDR3 extends over 13 amino acids. CDR3 region: CASSPTANTEAFF. CDR3 DNA sequence: TGTGCCAGTAGCCCGACGGCGAACACTGAAGCTTTCTTT.

The chain employs TRBV6-5 and TRBJ2-2; TRBD1 or TRBD2 may be the D gene (5 bases each). This CDR3 comprises 15 residues. The V end was cut by 6 bases, the J end by 3 bases, with 14 bases between. CDR1 and CDR2 (germline): MNHEY, SVGAGI. CDR3 amino acids: CASSLGALDTGELFF. Written as DNA, the CDR3 is TGTGCCAGCAGCCTCGGGGCCCTTGACACCGGGGAGCTGTTTTTT.

The rearrangement links TRBV4-2 to TRBJ2-6; tentatively, D is TRBD1 or TRBD2 (7 bases each). V gave up 4 bases and J gave up 0 bases, with 10 bases separating them. There are 16 residues in the CDR3. Germline CDR1 LGHNA, CDR2 YNFKEQ. CDR3 loop: CASSPGGGSGANVLTF. CDR3 DNA sequence: TGTGCCAGCAGCCCAGGGGGGGGCTCTGGGGCCAACGTCCTGACTTTC.

This chain joins TRBV29-1 and TRBJ1-4, with 7 bases matching TRBD1. The junction had 7 bases not matched to a gene; V was cut back by 4 bases and J by 8 bases. The CDR3 is 13 residues long. Germline CDR1 is SQVTM and CDR2 is ANQGSEA. CDR3 coding DNA: TGCAGCGTTGCAGGGGGACGAGGAGAAAAACTGTTTTTT. Encoded protein: CSVAGGRGEKLFF.

The chain carries TRBV9 and TRBJ2-7, with TRBD2 identical over 9 bases. Losses at the gene ends were 0 bases for V and 4 bases for J; bases not matched to a gene: 5. CDR1 is SGDLS and CDR2 is YYNGEE in the germline V gene. This CDR3 spans 15 amino acids. DNA for the CDR3: TGTGCCAGCAGCGTAGGGGCTAGCGGGGTATACGAGCAGTACTTC. It specifies CASSVGASGVYEQYF.

The CDR3 loop is CASSQGEGQRNSPLHF. The CDR3 DNA sequence: TGTGCCAGCAGCCAAGGCGAGGGGCAGAGGAATTCACCCCTCCACTTT. V usage is TRBV4-2 and J usage is TRBJ1-6; a weak D match, TRBD1 (5 bases). From germline, CDR1 is LGHNA and CDR2 YNFKEQ. Trimming removed 1 base from V and 7 bases from J, with 14 bases in between. The CDR3 is made up of 16 amino acids.

The chain uses TRBV9 and TRBJ2-3; a weak D match, TRBD1 (6 bases). Trimming cost V 0 bases and J 5 bases, with 13 bases left between them. Germline V gene data show CDR1 as SGDLS and CDR2 as YYNGEE. This CDR3 region has 15 residues. CDR3 sequence (DNA): TGTGCCAGCAGCGTAGCTACAGGGAAGGGAGATACGCAGTATTTT. It yields the protein CASSVATGKGDTQYF.

The chain joins TRBV9 to TRBJ1-3; TRBD1 aligns across 7 bases. CDR3 length: 16 amino acids. After removal of 4 bases from V and 3 bases from J, the junction contained 10 bases not matched to a gene. The germline V gene encodes CDR1 SGDLS and CDR2 YYNGEE. The CDR3 loop reads CASSPTGQEIGNTIYF. The CDR3 bases are TGTGCCAGCAGCCCAACAGGACAGGAGATTGGAAACACCATATATTTT.

The chain has TRBV9 and TRBJ1-1; the D is unclear. This CDR3 has 12 residues. CDR1 is SGDLS, CDR2 YYNGEE, per germline. Trimming stripped 7 bases from V and 4 bases from J, with 11 bases between. Written as DNA, the CDR3 is TGTGCCAGCCACGGCAGTAGCACTGAAGCTTTCTTT. Its protein product is CASHGSSTEAFF. Filled out from reference TRBV9 and TRBJ1-1, the complete variable domain reads DSGVTQTPKHLITATGQRVTLRCSPRSGDLSVYWYQQSLDQGLQFLIQYYNGEERAKGNILERFSAQQFPDLHSELNLSSLELGDSALYFCASHGSSTEAFFGQGTRLTVV.

This clone was seen just once. The genes are TRBV9 and TRBJ1-2; D is possibly TRBD1 (5 bases). CDR3 size: 15 residues. Trimming left V 3 bases short and J 4 bases short, with 16 bases between. CDR1 SGDLS and CDR2 YYNGEE come from the germline V gene. CDR3 sequence reads: CASSADGGPTYGYTF. The CDR3 nucleotides are TGTGCCAGCAGCGCCGACGGGGGACCCACCTATGGCTACACCTTC. Complete variable domain (other parts from reference TRBV9 and TRBJ1-2): DSGVTQTPKHLITATGQRVTLRCSPRSGDLSVYWYQQSLDQGLQFLIQYYNGEERAKGNILERFSAQQFPDLHSELNLSSLELGDSALYFCASSADGGPTYGYTFGSGTRLTVV.

The rearrangement links TRBV4-2 to TRBJ2-5; tentatively, D is TRBD2 (6 bases). The CDR3 is 17 residues long. Looked up from germline, CDR1 is LGHNA and CDR2 is YNFKEQ. V was clipped by 3 bases and J by 2 bases, with 19 bases between them. The CDR3 region has the DNA TGTGCCAGCAGCCATGACACCGGGACTGAAACACAAGAGACCCAGTACTTC. It encodes CASSHDTGTETQETQYF.